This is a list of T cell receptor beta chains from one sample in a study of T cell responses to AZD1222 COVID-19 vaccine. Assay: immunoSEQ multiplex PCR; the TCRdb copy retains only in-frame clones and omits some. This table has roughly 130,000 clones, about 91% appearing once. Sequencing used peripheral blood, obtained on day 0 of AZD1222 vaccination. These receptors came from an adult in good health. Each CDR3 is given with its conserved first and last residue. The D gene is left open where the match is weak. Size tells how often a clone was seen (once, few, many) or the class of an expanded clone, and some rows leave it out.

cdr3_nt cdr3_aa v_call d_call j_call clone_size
TGTGCCAGCAGCCGTCCAGGGTCCTCTGCTGAAGCTTTCTTT CASSRPGSSAEAFF TRBV6-2/TRBV6-3 - TRBJ1-1 -
TGTGCCAGCAGTGAACTGGAGGGGACCAATTCACCCCTCCACTTT CASSELEGTNSPLHF TRBV6-1 - TRBJ1-6 once
TGTGCCAGCAGCGCAGTCACAGATACGCAGTATTTT CASSAVTDTQYF TRBV9 - TRBJ2-3 once
TGTGCCAGCAGGTCAGGGGTCTCCTACGAGCAGTACTTC CASRSGVSYEQYF TRBV6-5 - TRBJ2-7 -
TGTGCCACCAGTAGTCGGGGCGGGACCGGTAATTCACCCCTCCACTTT CATSSRGGTGNSPLHF TRBV19 - TRBJ1-6 -
TGCGCCAGCTCCTTCCAGTCCGGGTTGGGGGACAATGAGCAGTTCTTC CASSFQSGLGDNEQFF TRBV5-1 - TRBJ2-1 -
TGTGCCAGCAAAAGGGGGGGGGCTAACAATGAGCAGTTCTTC CASKRGGANNEQFF TRBV27 - TRBJ2-1 -
TGCGCCAGCAGCCGGGGAGAGACCTACGAGCAGTACTTC CASSRGETYEQYF TRBV5-1 - TRBJ2-7 -
TGCGCCAGCCGATTGACCGGGACTCAGAGTACGCAGTATTTT CASRLTGTQSTQYF TRBV5-1 - TRBJ2-3 few
TGTGCCAGCAGTTCCCCTGAAGACAGGGGACGAAACACCATATATTTT CASSSPEDRGRNTIYF TRBV2 TRBD1 TRBJ1-3 -
TGTGCCAGCAGTGAACAGGGGGAGGGACAGCCCCAGCATTTT CASSEQGEGQPQHF TRBV2 TRBD1 TRBJ1-5 -
TGTGCCAGCAATTTAGCGCCTAGCTCCTACAATGAGCAGTTCTTC CASNLAPSSYNEQFF TRBV9 - TRBJ2-1 -
TGTGCCAGTACCGGGTCCCTCAATCAGCCCCAGCATTTT CASTGSLNQPQHF TRBV12-3/TRBV12-4 - TRBJ1-5 -
TGTGCCAGCAGGGGGATCACAGATACGCAGTATTTT CASRGITDTQYF TRBV11-2 - TRBJ2-3 -
TGTGCCAGCAGTAGCAGGGTTCGCGCAGATACGCAGTATTTT CASSSRVRADTQYF TRBV6-5 - TRBJ2-3 -
TGTGCCAGTAGTGGGCAGCGGAACACCGGGGAGCTGTTTTTT CASSGQRNTGELFF TRBV19 - TRBJ2-2 -
TGTGCCAGCAGTACTATTAGCGAAAAACTGTTTTTT CASSTISEKLFF TRBV12-3/TRBV12-4 - TRBJ1-4 -
TGTGCCAGCAGCTCCCTTGGGGAGCAGTACTTC CASSSLGEQYF TRBV28 - TRBJ2-7 -
TGTGCCAGCCGGGCTGCGGGGACGGAAGATACGCAGTATTTT CASRAAGTEDTQYF TRBV5-6 - TRBJ2-3 -
TGTGCCTGGAAGCGGACGAACACTGAAGCTTTCTTT CAWKRTNTEAFF TRBV30 - TRBJ1-1 -